This TCR beta chain stems from a study of T cell clonotyping in hematopoietic cell transplantation. V shed 0 bases, J shed 7 bases, and the junction held 6 bases outside the gene matches. Germline assignment: CDR1 SGDLS and CDR2 YYNGEE. CDR3 length: 16 amino acids. Produced via immunoSEQ multiplex PCR; TCRdb's table is partial and in-frame only. The table records about 43,000 clones, around 85% of them present only once. The time point: recipient sample about 28 days before transplant, after cytoreduction. Samples: about 28 days before transplant, then days 30, 100 and 180 after. The chain uses TRBV9 and TRBJ2-5; 13 bases align to TRBD2. The TCR was taken from a man aged 55 to 69 with acute myeloid leukemia. Some clones in this sample may be carry-over from other donors' samples. The input for sequencing was peripheral blood mononuclear cells, taken before stem cell transplant. The CDR3 coding sequence is TGTGCCAGCAGCGTAGAACTAGCGGGGGGGCCGGGGACCCAGTACTTC. Translating it yields CASSVELAGGPGTQYF.